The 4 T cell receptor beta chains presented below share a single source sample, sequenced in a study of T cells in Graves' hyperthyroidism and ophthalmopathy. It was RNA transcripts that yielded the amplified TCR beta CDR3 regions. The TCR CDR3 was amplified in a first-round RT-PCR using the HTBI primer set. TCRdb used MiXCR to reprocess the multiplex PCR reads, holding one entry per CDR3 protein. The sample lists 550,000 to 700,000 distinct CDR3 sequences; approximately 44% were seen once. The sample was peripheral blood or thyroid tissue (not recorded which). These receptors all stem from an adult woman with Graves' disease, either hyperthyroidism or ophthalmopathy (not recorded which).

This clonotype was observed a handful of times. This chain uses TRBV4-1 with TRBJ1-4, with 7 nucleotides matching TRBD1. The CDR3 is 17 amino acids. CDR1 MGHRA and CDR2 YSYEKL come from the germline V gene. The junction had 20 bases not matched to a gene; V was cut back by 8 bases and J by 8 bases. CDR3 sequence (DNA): TGCGCCAGCCGAAACGTGGGGCGGAGGGGGCGAAGCGAAAAACTGTTTTTT. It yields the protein CASRNVGRRGRSEKLFF.

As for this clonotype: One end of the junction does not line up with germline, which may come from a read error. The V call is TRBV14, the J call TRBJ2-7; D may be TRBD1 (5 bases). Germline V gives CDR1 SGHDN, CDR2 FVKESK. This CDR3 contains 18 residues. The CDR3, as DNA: TGTGCCAGCAGCCAAGATTGGGGCCCATCCGGCCTCGGTTACGAGCAGTGCTTC. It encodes CASSQDWGPSGLGYEQCF.

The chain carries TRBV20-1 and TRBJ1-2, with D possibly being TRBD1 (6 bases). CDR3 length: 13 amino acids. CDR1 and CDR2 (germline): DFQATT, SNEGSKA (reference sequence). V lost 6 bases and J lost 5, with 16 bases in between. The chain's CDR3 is CSAPTGQGYGYTF. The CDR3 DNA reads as TGCAGTGCCCCGACAGGCCAGGGGTATGGCTACACCTTC.

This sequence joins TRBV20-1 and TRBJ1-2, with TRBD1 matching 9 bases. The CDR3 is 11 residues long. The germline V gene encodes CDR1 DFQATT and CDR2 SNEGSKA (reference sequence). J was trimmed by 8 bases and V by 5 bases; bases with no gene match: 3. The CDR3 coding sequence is TGCAGTGCTGGGGACAGGGAGGGCTACACCTTC. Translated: CSAGDREGYTF.